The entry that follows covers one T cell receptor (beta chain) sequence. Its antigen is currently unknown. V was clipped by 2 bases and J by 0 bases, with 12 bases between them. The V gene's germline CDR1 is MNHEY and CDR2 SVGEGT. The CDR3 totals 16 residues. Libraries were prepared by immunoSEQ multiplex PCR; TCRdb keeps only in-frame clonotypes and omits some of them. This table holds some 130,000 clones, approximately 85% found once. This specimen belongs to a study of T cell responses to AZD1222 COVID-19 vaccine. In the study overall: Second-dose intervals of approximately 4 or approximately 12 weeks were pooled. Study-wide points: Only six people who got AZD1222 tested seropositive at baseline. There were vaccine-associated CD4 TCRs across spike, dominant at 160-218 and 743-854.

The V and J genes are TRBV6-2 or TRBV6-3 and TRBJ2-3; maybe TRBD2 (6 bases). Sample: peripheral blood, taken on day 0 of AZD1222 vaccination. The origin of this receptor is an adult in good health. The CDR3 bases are TGTGCCAGCAGTTACGGGGGGTGGACTAGCACAGATACGCAGTATTTT. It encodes CASSYGGWTSTDTQYF.